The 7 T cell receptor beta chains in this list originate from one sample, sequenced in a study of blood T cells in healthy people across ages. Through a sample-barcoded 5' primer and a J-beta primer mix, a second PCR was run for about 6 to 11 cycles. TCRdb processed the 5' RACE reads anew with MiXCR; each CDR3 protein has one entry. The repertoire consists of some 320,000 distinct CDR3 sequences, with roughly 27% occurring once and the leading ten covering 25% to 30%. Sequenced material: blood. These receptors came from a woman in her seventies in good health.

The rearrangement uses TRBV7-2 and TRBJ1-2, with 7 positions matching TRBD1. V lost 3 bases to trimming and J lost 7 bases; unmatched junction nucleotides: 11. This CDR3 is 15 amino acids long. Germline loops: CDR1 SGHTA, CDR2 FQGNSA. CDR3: CASSFYGTAYAGYTF. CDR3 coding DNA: TGTGCCAGCAGCTTTTACGGGACAGCTTATGCTGGCTACACCTTC.

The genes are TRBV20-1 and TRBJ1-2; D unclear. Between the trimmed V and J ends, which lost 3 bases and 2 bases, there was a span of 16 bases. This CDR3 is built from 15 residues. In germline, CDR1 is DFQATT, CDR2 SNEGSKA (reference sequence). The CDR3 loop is CSASPVALGNYGYTF. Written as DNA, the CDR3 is TGCAGTGCTAGTCCCGTGGCGCTTGGAAACTATGGCTACACCTTC.

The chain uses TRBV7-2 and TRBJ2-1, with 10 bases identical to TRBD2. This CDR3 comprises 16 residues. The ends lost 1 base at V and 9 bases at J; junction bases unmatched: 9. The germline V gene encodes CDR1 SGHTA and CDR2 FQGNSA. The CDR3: CASSLGASGSGTEQFF. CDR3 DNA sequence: TGTGCCAGCAGCTTAGGGGCTAGCGGGAGCGGTACTGAGCAGTTCTTC.

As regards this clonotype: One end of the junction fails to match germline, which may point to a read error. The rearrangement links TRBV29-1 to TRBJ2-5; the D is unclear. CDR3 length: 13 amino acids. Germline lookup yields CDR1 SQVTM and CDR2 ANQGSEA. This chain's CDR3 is CSVEDGRGRFLFF. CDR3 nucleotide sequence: TGCAGCGTTGAAGATGGAAGAGGCAGGTTTCTGTTCTTC.

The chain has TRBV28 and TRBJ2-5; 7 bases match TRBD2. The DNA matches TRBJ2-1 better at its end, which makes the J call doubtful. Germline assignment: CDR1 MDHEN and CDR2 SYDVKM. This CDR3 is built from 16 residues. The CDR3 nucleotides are TGTGCCAGCAGCTGGGGGGGGTCTATTCTCTACAATGAGCAGTTCTTC. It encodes CASSWGGSILYNEQFF.

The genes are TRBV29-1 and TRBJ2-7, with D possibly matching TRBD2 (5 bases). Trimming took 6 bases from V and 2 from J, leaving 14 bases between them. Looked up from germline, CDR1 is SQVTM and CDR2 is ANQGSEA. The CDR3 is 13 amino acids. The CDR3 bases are TGCAGCGTCGTGGACTCCCCCACCTACGAGCAGTACTTC. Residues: CSVVDSPTYEQYF.

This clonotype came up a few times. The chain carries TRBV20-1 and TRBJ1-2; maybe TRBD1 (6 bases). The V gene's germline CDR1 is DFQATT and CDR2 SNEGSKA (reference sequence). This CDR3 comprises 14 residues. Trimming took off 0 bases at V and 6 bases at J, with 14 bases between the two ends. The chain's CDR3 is CSARDQRQVHGYTF. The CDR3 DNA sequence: TGCAGTGCTAGAGATCAAAGACAGGTTCATGGCTACACCTTC.